What follows is one T cell receptor beta chain and its context. This sample is part of a study of blood T cell repertoires in COVID-19. The wider study: Spain, Italy and the United States supplied samples that represented acute and convalescent COVID-19.

Clones were read by immunoSEQ multiplex PCR, and TCRdb kept only the in-frame ones, dropping some. The sample consists of about 260,000 clones, 86% of them appearing once. This CDR3 contains 14 residues. Germline trimming cut 8 bases from V and 4 bases from J; bases unmatched to any gene: 10. In germline, CDR1 is KGHSH, CDR2 LQKENI. Input material: peripheral blood. The chain uses TRBV18 and TRBJ1-1, with 7 bases aligning to TRBD1. The source of this sequence is a young man with active or convalescent COVID-19. The CDR3 DNA reads TGTGCCAGCACGCGCGACAGGGACGGCACTGAAGCTTTCTTT. Its translation is CASTRDRDGTEAFF.